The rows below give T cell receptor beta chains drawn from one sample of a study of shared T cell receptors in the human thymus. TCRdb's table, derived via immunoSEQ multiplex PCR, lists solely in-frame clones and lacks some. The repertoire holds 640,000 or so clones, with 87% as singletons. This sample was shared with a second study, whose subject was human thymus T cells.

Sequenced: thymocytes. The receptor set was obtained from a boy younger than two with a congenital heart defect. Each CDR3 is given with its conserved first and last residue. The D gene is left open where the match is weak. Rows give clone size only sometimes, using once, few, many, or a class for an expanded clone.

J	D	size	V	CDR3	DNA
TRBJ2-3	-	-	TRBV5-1	CASSLSRVGDTQYF	TGCGCCAGCAGCTTGAGCAGGGTGGGGGATACGCAGTATTTT
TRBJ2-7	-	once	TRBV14	CASSLAGLYEQYF	TGTGCCAGCAGCCTCGCGGGCCTTTATGAGCAGTACTTC
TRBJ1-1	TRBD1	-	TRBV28	CASSLYSYTDRLNTEAFF	TGTGCCAGCAGTCTCTATTCTTATACGGACAGGCTGAACACTGAAGCTTTCTTT
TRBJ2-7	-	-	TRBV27	CASSGQRYEQYF	TGTGCCAGCAGTGGACAGCGCTACGAGCAGTACTTC
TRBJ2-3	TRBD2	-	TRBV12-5	CASGLFLKMTSGRAGDTQYF	TGTGCTAGTGGTTTGTTCCTTAAAATGACTAGCGGGAGGGCTGGAGATACGCAGTATTTT
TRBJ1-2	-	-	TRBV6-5	CASSNPQNYGYTF	TGTGCCAGCAGTAATCCCCAAAACTATGGCTACACCTTC
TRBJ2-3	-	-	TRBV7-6	CASSPAGAYTDTQYF	TGTGCCAGCAGTCCCGCAGGGGCCTACACAGATACGCAGTATTTT
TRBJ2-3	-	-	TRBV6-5	CASRYLQGDPTDTQYF	TGTGCCAGCAGATACCTTCAGGGTGACCCCACAGATACGCAGTATTTT
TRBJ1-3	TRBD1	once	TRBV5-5	CASSLGLGTVSGNTIYF	TGTGCCAGCAGCTTGGGTTTGGGGACAGTATCTGGAAACACCATATATTTT
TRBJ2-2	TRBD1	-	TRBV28	CASTSRGQGVIGELFF	TGTGCCAGCACCTCAAGGGGACAGGGGGTAATCGGGGAGCTGTTTTTT
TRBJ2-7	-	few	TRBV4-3	CASSPLVGRDEQYF	TGCGCCAGCAGCCCCCTGGTGGGGCGCGACGAGCAGTACTTC
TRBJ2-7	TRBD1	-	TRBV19	CASRGTGERDEQYF	TGTGCCAGTAGAGGGACAGGGGAGAGGGACGAGCAGTACTTC
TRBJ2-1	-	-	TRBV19	CASSPRREKSYNEQFF	TGTGCCAGTAGCCCTAGGAGGGAGAAAAGCTACAATGAGCAGTTCTTC
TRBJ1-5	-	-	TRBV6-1	CASSDANYQPQHF	TGTGCCAGCAGTGACGCTAACTATCAGCCCCAGCATTTT
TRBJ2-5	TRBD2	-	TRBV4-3	CASSHKVRRLALETQYF	TGCGCCAGCAGCCATAAAGTCAGGCGACTAGCGCTAGAGACCCAGTACTTC
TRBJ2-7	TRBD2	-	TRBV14	CASSQEAGDADEQYF	TGTGCCAGCAGCCAAGAAGCGGGAGACGCTGACGAGCAGTACTTC
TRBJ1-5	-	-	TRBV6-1	CASDRTGNSNQPQHF	TGTGCCAGCGATCGTACAGGAAATAGCAATCAGCCCCAGCATTTT
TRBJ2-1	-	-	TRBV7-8	CASSFVNAFSLEQFF	TGTGCCAGCAGCTTTGTGAATGCGTTTTCACTGGAGCAGTTCTTC
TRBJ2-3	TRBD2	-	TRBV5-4	CASSPGAGGGAKDTQYF	TGTGCCAGCAGCCCCGGGGCGGGCGGGGGGGCTAAAGATACGCAGTATTTT
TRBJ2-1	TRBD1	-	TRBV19	CATGQGDEQFF	TGTGCCACGGGACAGGGTGATGAGCAGTTCTTC
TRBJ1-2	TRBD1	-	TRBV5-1	CASSSNRRDRDGYTF	TGCGCCAGCAGCTCGAACCGCCGGGACAGGGATGGCTACACCTTC
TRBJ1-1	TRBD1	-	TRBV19	CASSRAGGAAVTEAFF	TGTGCCAGTAGTCGGGCAGGGGGCGCGGCGGTCACTGAAGCTTTCTTT
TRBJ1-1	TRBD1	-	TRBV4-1	CASSQYADRSPRTRTEAFF	TGCGCCAGCAGCCAGTATGCGGACAGGTCGCCAAGAACTCGGACTGAAGCTTTCTTT
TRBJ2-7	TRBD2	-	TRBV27	CASGASGRATEQYF	TGTGCCAGCGGTGCTAGCGGGAGAGCGACCGAGCAGTACTTC
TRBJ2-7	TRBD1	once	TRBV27	CASSSLGQGISYEQYF	TGTGCCAGCAGCTCACTCGGACAGGGGATCTCCTACGAGCAGTACTTC
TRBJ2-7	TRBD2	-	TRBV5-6	CASSFVTSVGLRRAYEQYF	TGTGCCAGCAGCTTCGTGACTAGCGTAGGACTCAGAAGGGCCTACGAGCAGTACTTC
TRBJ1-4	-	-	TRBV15	CATSTCRWANEKLFF	TGTGCCACCAGCACGTGCAGGTGGGCTAATGAAAAACTGTTTTTT
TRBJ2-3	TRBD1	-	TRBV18	CASSSRDSNGTDTQYF	TGTGCCAGCTCATCCCGGGACAGCAATGGAACAGATACGCAGTATTTT
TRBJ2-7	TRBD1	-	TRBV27	CASSPRSGGIYEQYF	TGTGCCAGCAGTCCCCGTTCAGGGGGTATCTACGAGCAGTACTTC
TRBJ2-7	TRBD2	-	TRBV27	CASSFRLAGVGYEQYF	TGTGCCAGCAGTTTCCGACTAGCGGGAGTCGGGTACGAGCAGTACTTC
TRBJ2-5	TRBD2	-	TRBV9	CASSVIAGDGFETQYF	TGTGCCAGCAGCGTGATAGCGGGAGACGGTTTCGAGACCCAGTACTTC
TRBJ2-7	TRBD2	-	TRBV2	CASSEFLAGISYEQYF	TGTGCCAGCAGTGAATTCCTAGCGGGGATCTCCTACGAGCAGTACTTC
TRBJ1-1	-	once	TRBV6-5	CASIRTRGTEAFF	TGTGCCAGCATCAGGACTCGGGGAACTGAAGCTTTCTTT
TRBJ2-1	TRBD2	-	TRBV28	CASSFSGRDEQFF	TGTGCCAGCAGTTTTAGTGGGAGGGATGAGCAGTTCTTC
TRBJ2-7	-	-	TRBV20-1	CSARDLREQYF	TGCAGTGCTAGAGATTTGAGGGAGCAGTACTTC
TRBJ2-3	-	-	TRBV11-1	CASSQGTTTSTDTQYF	TGTGCCAGCAGCCAGGGTACAACTACTAGCACAGATACGCAGTATTTT
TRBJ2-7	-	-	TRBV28	CASSFPARSVYEQYF	TGTGCCAGCAGTTTTCCGGCTAGAAGCGTCTACGAGCAGTACTTC
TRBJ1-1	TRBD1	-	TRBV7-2	CASSPTGGLLEAFF	TGTGCCAGCAGTCCGACAGGGGGTCTCCTTGAAGCTTTCTTT
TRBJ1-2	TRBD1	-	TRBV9	CASSPRQGLYGYTF	TGTGCCAGCAGCCCCCGACAGGGACTCTATGGCTACACCTTC
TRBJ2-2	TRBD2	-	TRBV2	CASRSGLAGVTGELFF	TGTGCCAGCAGATCGGGACTAGCGGGAGTAACCGGGGAGCTGTTTTTT
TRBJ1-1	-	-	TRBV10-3	CAISESRPPRAFF	TGTGCCATCAGTGAGTCGAGGCCACCCCGGGCTTTCTTT
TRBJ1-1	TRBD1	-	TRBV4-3	CASSHLTGADTEAFF	TGCGCCAGCAGCCACCTGACAGGGGCGGACACTGAAGCTTTCTTT
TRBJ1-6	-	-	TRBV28	CASRGGAGDSPLHF	TGTGCCAGCAGAGGGGGGGCAGGGGATTCACCCCTCCACTTT
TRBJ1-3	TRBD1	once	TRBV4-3	CASSQEGQVLRNTIYF	TGCGCCAGCAGCCAAGAAGGACAGGTCTTGAGAAACACCATATATTTT
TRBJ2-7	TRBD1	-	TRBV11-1	CASSLRGQGDGSSYEQYF	TGTGCCAGCAGCTTAAGGGGACAGGGGGACGGAAGCTCCTACGAGCAGTACTTC
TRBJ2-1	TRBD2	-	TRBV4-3	CASSQDQGSGRNEQFF	TGCGCCAGCAGCCAAGATCAAGGTAGCGGGAGAAATGAGCAGTTCTTC
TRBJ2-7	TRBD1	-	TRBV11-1	CASSPPGQGTYEQYF	TGTGCCAGCAGCCCACCGGGACAGGGGACCTACGAGCAGTACTTC
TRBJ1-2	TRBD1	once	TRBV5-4	CASRKGAGDYGYTF	TGTGCCAGCAGAAAGGGGGCAGGGGACTATGGCTACACCTTC